These 25 T cell receptor beta chains were sequenced from one sample in a study of CD8 T cells in Susac syndrome. The RNA input was roughly 0.45 to 1 ug, and it was reverse transcribed with random hexamers. TCRdb re-called the immunoSEQ multiplex PCR reads with MiXCR, one entry per CDR3 protein. The data hold about 150,000 distinct CDR3 sequences, with just under 95% observed a single time. Sequenced: CD8+ T cells from PBMCs. Source of these receptors: a human donor with multiple sclerosis.

The gene calls are TRBV7-8 and TRBJ2-1; 9 bases are shared with TRBD1. V dropped 5 bases and J dropped 7; count of bases not matched to a gene: 9. Germline lookup yields CDR1 SGHVS and CDR2 FQNEAQ. The CDR3 has 15 residues. Here the CDR3 DNA reads TGTGCCAGCAGCCACCGGGACAGGGTAGGGAATGAGCAGTTCTTC. Translated, it gives CASSHRDRVGNEQFF.

This chain joins TRBV20-1 and TRBJ1-1, with 8 bases that match TRBD1. V lost 6 bases and J lost 6; bases outside the gene matches: 9. Germline V gene sequence: CDR1 DFQATT, CDR2 SNEGSKA (reference sequence). The CDR3 loop spans 13 amino acids. The CDR3 DNA is TGCAGTGCCAGACAGGGGCTTCCCTCTGAAGCTTTCTTT. Its protein product is CSARQGLPSEAFF.

The rearrangement joins TRBV7-9 to TRBJ2-7; no firm D call. This CDR3 region has 14 residues. Trimming cost V 1 base and J 0 bases, with 7 bases left between them. Germline loops: CDR1 SEHNR, CDR2 FQNEAQ (reference sequence). The CDR3 protein is CASSLVQSSYEQYF. The CDR3 DNA reads as TGTGCCAGCAGCTTAGTTCAGAGCTCCTACGAGCAGTACTTC.

The chain is built from TRBV15 and TRBJ2-1; the D gene could be TRBD1 or TRBD2 (6 bases each). The CDR3 consists of 13 residues. Germline V gives CDR1 LNHNV, CDR2 YYDKDF (reference sequence). V lost 8 bases to trimming and J lost 8 bases, with 16 bases between them. This CDR3 reads CATARGPIDEQFF. Here the CDR3 DNA reads TGTGCCACCGCCCGGGGGCCGATCGATGAGCAGTTCTTC. The complete variable domain, with remaining parts taken from reference TRBV15 and TRBJ2-1, reads DAMVIQNPRYQVTQFGKPVTLSCSQTLNHNVMYWYQQKSSQAPKLLFHYYDKDFNNEADTPDNFQSRRPNTSFCFLDIRSPGLGDTAMYLCATARGPIDEQFFGPGTRLTVL.

V usage is TRBV23-1 and J usage is TRBJ2-2; 7 nucleotides agree with TRBD2. TRBV23-1 qualifies as an ORF whose function is uncertain. This CDR3 comprises 13 residues. The J segment lost 6 bases and the V segment lost 11 bases, leaving 9 bases of the junction unmatched. The CDR3 DNA reads TGCGCCCTCTCCTGGGGGGGATCCGGGGAGCTGTTTTTT. It specifies CALSWGGSGELFF.

The rearrangement uses TRBV29-1 and TRBJ1-2; TRBD1 is a possible D gene (6 bases). Germline V gene lookup returns CDR1 SQVTM and CDR2 ANQGSEA. The CDR3 covers 12 residues. Deletions cut 5 bases from V and 5 bases from J, with 12 bases between. For the CDR3, the DNA is TGCAGCGTTCGGGACACGACTTATGGCTACACCTTC. Protein sequence: CSVRDTTYGYTF.

This chain joins TRBV13 and TRBJ1-1; D possibly corresponds to TRBD1 (6 bases). This CDR3 is 12 amino acids long. Germline assignment: CDR1 PRHDT and CDR2 FYEKMQ (reference sequence). V was clipped by 11 bases and J by 1 base, with 11 bases between them. The CDR3 DNA follows: TGTGCCGGAAAGACAGGGAACACTGAAGCTTTCTTT. Protein product: CAGKTGNTEAFF.

The chain recombines TRBV6-4 with TRBJ2-2; the D call may be TRBD1 or TRBD2 (5 bases each). The CDR3 runs 12 residues. Germline CDR1 is MRHNA and CDR2 is SNTAGT. Trimming took 5 bases from V and 6 from J, leaving 7 bases between them. The CDR3 DNA follows: TGTGCCAGCAGTCGGGGCGCCGGGGAGCTGTTTTTT. It is translated as CASSRGAGELFF.

The CDR3 bases are TGTGCCAGCGGGGCATACAATGAGCAGTTCTTC. Its translation is CASGAYNEQFF. The chain is built from TRBV14 and TRBJ2-1, with a tentative D call TRBD1 (5 bases). The CDR3 covers 11 residues. V was cut by 8 bases and J by 4 bases, with 6 bases left in between. Germline CDR1 and CDR2: SGHDN and FVKESK.

This chain links TRBV13 with TRBJ2-5; no clear D. Deletions cut 5 bases from V and 4 bases from J, with 11 bases between. The CDR3 is made up of 13 amino acids. CDR1 is PRHDT, CDR2 FYEKMQ, per germline (reference sequence). The CDR3 protein is CASSPSSGETQYF. Here the CDR3 DNA reads TGTGCCAGCAGCCCAAGTTCGGGAGAGACCCAGTACTTC. The entire variable domain, with the rest obtained from reference TRBV13 and TRBJ2-5, is as follows: AAGVIQSPRHLIKEKRETATLKCYPIPRHDTVYWYQQGPGQDPQFLISFYEKMQSDKGSIPDRFSAQQFSDYHSELNMSSLELGDSALYFCASSPSSGETQYFGPGTRLLVL.

As DNA, the CDR3 is TGTGCCAGCTCACCACCGGACAGGGTTGAGCAGTTCTTC. It codes for CASSPPDRVEQFF. The gene calls are TRBV18 and TRBJ2-1; 8 positions agree with TRBD1. CDR1 is KGHSH, CDR2 LQKENI, per germline. After removal of 0 bases from V and 9 bases from J, the junction contained 1 base not matched to a gene. The CDR3 is 13 residues long.

This clonotype was counted a single time. The CDR3 spells CAWSEGDILQAYF. The CDR3 bases are TGTGCCTGGAGTGAAGGGGATATCCTCCAAGCGTATTTT. The chain uses TRBV30 and TRBJ2-3, with TRBD1 as a possible D gene (5 bases). Germline lookup yields CDR1 GTSNPN and CDR2 SVGIG (reference sequence). This CDR3 has 13 residues. Trimming took off 1 base at V and 14 bases at J, with 19 bases between the two ends.

The gene calls are TRBV6-2 or TRBV6-3 and TRBJ2-1, with a tentative D call TRBD1 (6 bases). The V gene lost 6 bases and the J gene lost 9 bases, with 24 bases spanning the gap. Germline V lookup: CDR1 MNHEY, CDR2 SVGEGT. CDR3 length equals 16 residues. The CDR3 loop is CASSPGSRGPSGEQFF. The CDR3 nucleotides read TGTGCCAGCAGCCCAGGCAGCAGGGGTCCAAGTGGTGAGCAGTTCTTC.

This chain connects TRBV30 to TRBJ1-6; no clear D. Germline CDR1 GTSNPN, CDR2 SVGIG (reference sequence). The CDR3 sequence is 10 residues long. Trimming stripped 7 bases from V and 13 bases from J, with 11 bases between. For the CDR3, the DNA is TGTGCCTACGAGGAAGGCCCCCTCCACTTT. This translates into CAYEEGPLHF.

This clonotype was seen only once. This chain connects TRBV12-3 or TRBV12-4 to TRBJ2-7; unclear D gene. The CDR3 covers 13 residues. Deletions cut 3 bases from V and 6 bases from J, with 12 bases between. The chain's CDR3 is CASSFGQVREQYF. For the CDR3, the DNA is TGTGCCAGCAGTTTCGGGCAGGTTCGCGAGCAGTACTTC.

The gene calls are TRBV27 and TRBJ1-2; 8 positions match TRBD1. The trim removed 0 bases at V and 3 bases at J, leaving 6 bases unmatched. Germline V gene data show CDR1 as MNHEY and CDR2 as SMNVEV (reference sequence). The CDR3 is 16 amino acids. CDR3 sequence: CASSLSWTGMHYGYTF. CDR3 coding DNA: TGTGCCAGCAGTTTATCCTGGACAGGGATGCACTATGGCTACACCTTC.

This clonotype was seen just once. V usage is TRBV6-1 and J usage is TRBJ2-2; 16 positions agree with TRBD2. The germline V gene encodes CDR1 MNHNS and CDR2 SASEGT. V lost 5 bases to trimming and J lost 0 bases; unmatched junction nucleotides: 3. This CDR3 region has 18 residues. The DNA for the CDR3 is TGTGCCAGCAGTACCGGGACTAGCGGGGGGGCGAACACCGGGGAGCTGTTTTTT. This translates into CASSTGTSGGANTGELFF.

The J gene is TRBJ2-7, the V gene TRBV28, with TRBD1 identical over 8 bases. The CDR3 length is 15 residues. V shed 6 bases, J shed 4 bases, and the junction held 11 bases outside the gene matches. Per germline, CDR1 MDHEN and CDR2 SYDVKM. The DNA for the CDR3 is TGTGCCAGCAGATCCTCCGGGACAGGCGATTACGAGCAGTACTTC. Protein product: CASRSSGTGDYEQYF. Variable domain in full (rest from reference TRBV28 and TRBJ2-7): DVKVTQSSRYLVKRTGEKVFLECVQDMDHENMFWYRQDPGLGLRLIYFSYDVKMKEKGDIPEGYSVSREKKERFSLILESASTNQTSMYLCASRSSGTGDYEQYFGPGTRLTVT.

This rearrangement joins TRBV2 to TRBJ2-1, with 12 nucleotides matching TRBD1. Germline CDR1 SNHLY, CDR2 FYNNEI. The CDR3 totals 15 residues. V lost 5 bases to trimming and J lost 9 bases; unmatched junction nucleotides: 8. The DNA for the CDR3 is TGTGCCAGCAGTCCGGGACAGGGGGCAGCGAGTGAGCAGTTCTTC. Residues: CASSPGQGAASEQFF.

This clonotype was picked up one time. The V call is TRBV7-2, the J call TRBJ2-2; 8 bases align to TRBD1. Germline CDR1 and CDR2: SGHTA and FQGNSA. The CDR3 has 17 residues. J gave up 4 bases and V 2 bases, and 9 bases lay outside the gene matches. The chain's CDR3 is CASSLNTGGKSTGELFF. Written as DNA, the CDR3 is TGTGCCAGCAGCTTAAATACAGGGGGGAAGAGCACCGGGGAGCTGTTTTTT.

This rearrangement joins TRBV12-3 or TRBV12-4 to TRBJ1-1, with D possibly TRBD1 on 5 matching bases. The CDR3 extends over 17 amino acids. V shed 5 bases and J shed 3 bases, with 22 bases lying between them. The CDR3 is CASSTSRLGTRDTEAFF. Here the CDR3 DNA reads TGTGCCAGCAGTACTTCAAGACTAGGGACTAGGGACACTGAAGCTTTCTTT.

The chain uses TRBV30 and TRBJ2-2; 11 bases line up with TRBD2. The V gene end was trimmed by 1 base and the J gene end by 4 bases; junction bases not matched to a gene: 5. CDR1 GTSNPN and CDR2 SVGIG come from the germline V gene (reference sequence). The CDR3 is 16 residues long. The CDR3 DNA reads as TGTGCCTGGAGTGGGCTAGCGGGGGGTTTCACCGGGGAGCTGTTTTTT. It specifies CAWSGLAGGFTGELFF.

CDR3 region: CASSPRTGDNSPLHF. The CDR3 DNA reads as TGTGCCAGCAGTCCCCGGACAGGGGATAATTCACCCCTCCACTTT. This rearrangement joins TRBV27 to TRBJ1-6; 9 positions agree with TRBD1. Germline V lookup: CDR1 MNHEY, CDR2 SMNVEV (reference sequence). Germline trimming cut 5 bases from V and 5 bases from J; bases unmatched to any gene: 4. The CDR3 extends over 15 amino acids.

The chain has TRBV5-4 and TRBJ1-1; D gene ambiguous. The CDR3 consists of 15 residues. Germline V CDR1 and CDR2: SGHNT, YYREEE (reference sequence). V dropped 4 bases and J dropped 5 bases, with 18 bases sitting between them. The CDR3 DNA sequence: TGTGCCAGCAGCCGACCTGAGGGAATCGGGACTGAAGCTTTCTTT. The encoded protein is CASSRPEGIGTEAFF. Full variable domain (rest looked up from reference TRBV5-4 and TRBJ1-1): ETGVTQSPTHLIKTRGQQVTLRCSSQSGHNTVSWYQQALGQGPQFIFQYYREEENGRGNFPPRFSGLQFPNYSSELNVNALELDDSALYLCASSRPEGIGTEAFFGQGTRLTVV.

V usage is TRBV12-3 or TRBV12-4 and J usage is TRBJ2-7; TRBD1 agrees at 10 bases. After removal of 0 bases from V and 3 bases from J, the junction contained 2 bases not matched to a gene. This CDR3 is 15 amino acids long. CDR3 loop: CASSLAGTGVYEQYF. The CDR3 DNA sequence: TGTGCCAGCAGTTTAGCCGGGACAGGGGTCTACGAGCAGTACTTC.